This passage covers 6 T cell receptor beta chains from one sample sequenced in a study of T cell responses to AZD1222 COVID-19 vaccine. Assay: immunoSEQ multiplex PCR; the TCRdb copy retains only in-frame clones and omits some. The profile covers about 40,000 clones, with approximately 88% appearing a single time and roughly 18% taken by the ten largest. Sequencing was performed on peripheral blood, taken 28 days after the second AZD1222 dose. These receptor sequences come from an adult who received the AZD1222 COVID-19 vaccine.

V usage is TRBV5-6 and J usage is TRBJ1-1; D unresolved. The CDR3 sequence is 12 residues long. In germline, CDR1 is SGHDT, CDR2 YYEEEE. V was cut by 2 bases and J by 4 bases, with 6 bases left in between. The CDR3 region has the DNA TGTGCCAGCAGCTTTTGGGGCACTGAAGCTTTCTTT. This gives the protein CASSFWGTEAFF.

The chain is built from TRBV19 and TRBJ1-4; D remains ambiguous. The CDR3 has 13 amino acids. CDR1 and CDR2 (germline): LNHDA, SQIVND (reference sequence). Trimming removed 0 bases at V and 7 bases at J, with 6 bases between. The CDR3 DNA sequence: TGTGCCAGTAGTATAGACGGAGCTGAAAAACTGTTTTTT. Residues: CASSIDGAEKLFF.

The gene calls are TRBV10-3 and TRBJ1-1, with 9 bases fitting TRBD1. V was pared by 10 bases and J by 4 bases, with 13 bases of the junction left unmatched. The CDR3 sequence is 15 residues long. CDR1 ENHRY and CDR2 SYGVKD come from the germline V gene. The CDR3 DNA reads as TGTGCCACCACAGGGGGCTTTAGCCTTGCCACTGAAGCTTTCTTT. Encoded protein: CATTGGFSLATEAFF.

V usage is TRBV19 and J usage is TRBJ1-3, with TRBD1 as a possible D gene (6 bases). The CDR3 length is 16 residues. Trimming shortened V by 5 bases and J by 3 bases, and 17 bases separated the two germline ends. Germline V lookup: CDR1 LNHDA, CDR2 SQIVND (reference sequence). CDR3 sequence: CASSPGTKPSGNTIYF. The CDR3 DNA reads TGTGCCAGTAGTCCTGGGACAAAGCCTAGTGGAAACACCATATATTTT.

The chain uses TRBV30 and TRBJ1-1; D not certain. V was cut by 0 bases and J by 11 bases, with 19 bases left in between. This CDR3 has 14 residues. Germline CDR1 and CDR2: GTSNPN and SVGIG (reference sequence). The CDR3 region is CAWSVRVQTSFAFF. CDR3 bases: TGTGCCTGGAGTGTACGGGTCCAGACCTCTTTTGCTTTCTTT.

The chain links TRBV7-9 to TRBJ1-5; D is ambiguous. This CDR3 has 11 amino acids. The V end was cut by 7 bases, the J end by 3 bases, with 4 bases between. Germline assignment: CDR1 SEHNR and CDR2 FQNEAQ (reference sequence). The CDR3 nucleotides are TGTGCCAGCAACTACAATCAGCCCCAGCATTTT. Its protein is CASNYNQPQHF. Full variable domain (remainder filled in from reference TRBV7-9 and TRBJ1-5): DTGVSQNPRHKITKRGQNVTFRCDPISEHNRLYWYRQTLGQGPEFLTYFQNEAQLEKSRLLSDRFSAERPKGSFSTLEIQRTEQGDSAMYLCASNYNQPQHFGDGTRLSIL.